The sequence of this TCR beta chain was determined in a study of blood T cell repertoires in COVID-19. V shed 5 bases and J shed 3 bases, with 11 bases lying between them. The CDR3 length is 13 residues. Germline values: CDR1 LNHDA, CDR2 SQIVND (reference sequence). Using immunoSEQ multiplex PCR, the repertoire was profiled, and TCRdb retains in-frame clones only, with some absent. The data hold around 200,000 clones, with 75% to 90% observed a single time. The V gene is TRBV19, the J gene TRBJ2-7; TRBD1 might be the D (5 bases). The sequence was obtained from a human donor in a cohort sampled during active COVID-19. The sequenced material came from peripheral blood. CDR3 loop: CASSDRRGYEQYF. The CDR3 DNA reads TGTGCCAGTAGTGATCGTAGGGGCTACGAGCAGTACTTC.